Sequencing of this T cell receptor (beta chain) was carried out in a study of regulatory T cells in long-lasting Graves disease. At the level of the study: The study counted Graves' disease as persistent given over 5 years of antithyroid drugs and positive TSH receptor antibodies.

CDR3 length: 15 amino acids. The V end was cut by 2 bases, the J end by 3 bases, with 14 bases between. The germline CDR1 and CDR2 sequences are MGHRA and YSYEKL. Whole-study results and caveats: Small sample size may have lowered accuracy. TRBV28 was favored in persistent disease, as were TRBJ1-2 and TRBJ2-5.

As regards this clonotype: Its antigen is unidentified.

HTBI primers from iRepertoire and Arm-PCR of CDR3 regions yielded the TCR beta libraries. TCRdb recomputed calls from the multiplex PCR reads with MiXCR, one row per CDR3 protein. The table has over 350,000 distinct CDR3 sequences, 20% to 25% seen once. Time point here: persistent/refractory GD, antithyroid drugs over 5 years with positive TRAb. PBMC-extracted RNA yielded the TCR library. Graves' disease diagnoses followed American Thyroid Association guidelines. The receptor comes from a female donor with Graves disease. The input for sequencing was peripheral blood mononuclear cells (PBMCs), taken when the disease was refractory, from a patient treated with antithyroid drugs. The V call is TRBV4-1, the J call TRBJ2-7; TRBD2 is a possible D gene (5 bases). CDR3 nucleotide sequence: TGCGCCAGCAGCCAAAGGATAGGACTGATCTACGAGCAGTACTTC. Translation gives CASSQRIGLIYEQYF.